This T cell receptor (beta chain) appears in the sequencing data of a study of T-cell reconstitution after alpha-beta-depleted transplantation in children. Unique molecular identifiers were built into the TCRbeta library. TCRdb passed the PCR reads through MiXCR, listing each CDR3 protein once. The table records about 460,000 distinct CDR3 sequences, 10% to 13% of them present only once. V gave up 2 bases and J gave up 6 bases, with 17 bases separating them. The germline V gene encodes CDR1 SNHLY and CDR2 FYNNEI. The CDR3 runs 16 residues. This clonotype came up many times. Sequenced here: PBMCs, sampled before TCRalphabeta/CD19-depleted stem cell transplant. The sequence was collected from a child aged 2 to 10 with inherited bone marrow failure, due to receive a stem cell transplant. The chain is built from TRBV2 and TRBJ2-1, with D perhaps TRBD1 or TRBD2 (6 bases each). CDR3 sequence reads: CASSETWPRGVNEQFF. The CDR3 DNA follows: TGTGCCAGCAGTGAAACTTGGCCGAGGGGGGTCAATGAGCAGTTCTTC. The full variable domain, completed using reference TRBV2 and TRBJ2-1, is EPEVTQTPSHQVTQMGQEVILRCVPISNHLYFYWYRQILGQKVEFLVSFYNNEISEKSEIFDDQFSVERPDGSNFTLKIRSTKLEDSAMYFCASSETWPRGVNEQFFGPGTRLTVL.